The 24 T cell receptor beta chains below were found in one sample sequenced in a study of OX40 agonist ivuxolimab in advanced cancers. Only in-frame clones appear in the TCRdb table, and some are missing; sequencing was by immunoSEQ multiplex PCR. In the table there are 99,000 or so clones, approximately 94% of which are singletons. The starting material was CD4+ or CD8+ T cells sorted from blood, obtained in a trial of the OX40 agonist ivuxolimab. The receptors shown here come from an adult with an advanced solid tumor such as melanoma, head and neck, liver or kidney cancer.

DNA of the CDR3: TGTGCCAGCAACCCGGGACTTCGTACCGGAAACACCATATATTTT. As protein: CASNPGLRTGNTIYF. V gene TRBV7-2 combines with J gene TRBJ1-3; a weak D match, TRBD1 (5 bases). The CDR3 covers 15 residues. In germline, CDR1 is SGHTA, CDR2 FQGNSA. V lost 7 bases, J lost 4 bases, and 17 bases lay in between.

CDR3 amino acids: CASRDSQDEKLFF. The CDR3 nucleotides are TGCGCCAGCAGGGACAGCCAAGATGAAAAACTGTTTTTT. The chain has TRBV10-1 and TRBJ1-4, with D possibly being TRBD1 (6 bases). Germline CDR1 and CDR2: WNHNN and SYGVQD (reference sequence). The V end lost 6 bases, the J end lost 6 bases, and 11 bases lay between the germline ends. The CDR3 covers 13 residues.

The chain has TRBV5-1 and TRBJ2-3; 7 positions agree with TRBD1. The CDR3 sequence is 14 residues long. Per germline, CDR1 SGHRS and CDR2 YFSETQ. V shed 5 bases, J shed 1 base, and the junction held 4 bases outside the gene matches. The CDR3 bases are TGCGCCAGCAGACCTACAGGGGGCACAGATACGCAGTATTTT. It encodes CASRPTGGTDTQYF.

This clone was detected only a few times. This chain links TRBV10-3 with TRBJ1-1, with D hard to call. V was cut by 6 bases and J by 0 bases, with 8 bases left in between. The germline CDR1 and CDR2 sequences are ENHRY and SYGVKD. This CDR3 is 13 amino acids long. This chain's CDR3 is CAIRTRVNTEAFF. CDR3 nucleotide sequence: TGTGCCATCAGAACGAGAGTGAACACTGAAGCTTTCTTT.

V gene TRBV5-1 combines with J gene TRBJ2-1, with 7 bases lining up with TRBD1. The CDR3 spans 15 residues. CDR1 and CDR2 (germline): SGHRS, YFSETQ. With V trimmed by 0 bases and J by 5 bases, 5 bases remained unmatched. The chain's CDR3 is CASSLENRGNNEQFF. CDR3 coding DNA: TGCGCCAGCAGCTTGGAGAACAGGGGCAACAATGAGCAGTTCTTC.

The CDR3 DNA is TGTGCCAGCAGCTTAGTGGGGACAGATACGCAGTATTTT. It yields the protein CASSLVGTDTQYF. The chain recombines TRBV7-2 with TRBJ2-3, with unresolved D. Deletions cut 1 base from V and 3 bases from J, with 5 bases between. The V gene's germline CDR1 is SGHTA and CDR2 FQGNSA. This CDR3 contains 13 residues. The full variable domain, rest sourced from reference TRBV7-2 and TRBJ2-3, is GAGVSQSPSNKVTEKGKDVELRCDPISGHTALYWYRQSLGQGLEFLIYFQGNSAPDKSGLPSDRFSAERTGGSVSTLTIQRTQQEDSAVYLCASSLVGTDTQYFGPGTRLTVL.

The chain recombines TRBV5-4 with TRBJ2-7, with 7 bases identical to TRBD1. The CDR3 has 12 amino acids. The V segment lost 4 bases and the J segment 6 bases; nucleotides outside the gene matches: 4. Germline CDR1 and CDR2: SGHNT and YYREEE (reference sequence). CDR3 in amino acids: CASSTRQGEQYF. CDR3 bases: TGTGCCAGCAGCACCCGACAGGGCGAGCAGTACTTC. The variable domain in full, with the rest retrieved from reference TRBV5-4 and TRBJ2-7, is ETGVTQSPTHLIKTRGQQVTLRCSSQSGHNTVSWYQQALGQGPQFIFQYYREEENGRGNFPPRFSGLQFPNYSSELNVNALELDDSALYLCASSTRQGEQYFGPGTRLTVT.

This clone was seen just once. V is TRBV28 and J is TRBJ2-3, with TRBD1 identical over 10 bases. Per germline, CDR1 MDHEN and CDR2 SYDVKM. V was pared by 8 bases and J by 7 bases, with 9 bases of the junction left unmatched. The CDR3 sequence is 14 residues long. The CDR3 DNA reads TGTGCCAGCCGGGGTGGGACAGGGGTTAATACGCAGTATTTT. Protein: CASRGGTGVNTQYF.

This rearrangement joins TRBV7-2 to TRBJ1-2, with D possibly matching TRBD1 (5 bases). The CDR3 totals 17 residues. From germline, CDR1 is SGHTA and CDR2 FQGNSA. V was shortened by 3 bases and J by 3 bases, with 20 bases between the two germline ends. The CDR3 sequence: CASSLQAGGGRDYGYTF. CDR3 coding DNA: TGTGCCAGCAGCTTGCAGGCGGGCGGGGGACGCGACTATGGCTACACCTTC.

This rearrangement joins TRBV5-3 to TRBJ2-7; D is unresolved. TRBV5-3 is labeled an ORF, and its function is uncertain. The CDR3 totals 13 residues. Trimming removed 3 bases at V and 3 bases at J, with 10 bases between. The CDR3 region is CARSSPRSYEQYF. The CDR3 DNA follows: TGTGCCAGAAGCTCCCCGAGGAGCTACGAGCAGTACTTC.

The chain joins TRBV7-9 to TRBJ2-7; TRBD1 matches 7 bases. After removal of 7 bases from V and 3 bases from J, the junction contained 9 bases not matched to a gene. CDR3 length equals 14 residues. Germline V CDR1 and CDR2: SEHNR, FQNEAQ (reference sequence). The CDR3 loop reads CASNRDSQNYEQYF. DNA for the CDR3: TGTGCCAGCAACCGGGACAGCCAAAACTACGAGCAGTACTTC.

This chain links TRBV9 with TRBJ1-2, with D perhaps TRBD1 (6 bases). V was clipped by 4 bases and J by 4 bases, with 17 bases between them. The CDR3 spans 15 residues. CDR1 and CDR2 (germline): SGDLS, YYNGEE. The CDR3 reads CASSSRDGGGYGYTF. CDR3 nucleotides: TGTGCCAGCAGCAGCCGAGACGGGGGCGGCTATGGCTACACCTTC. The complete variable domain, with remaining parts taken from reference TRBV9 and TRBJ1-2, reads DSGVTQTPKHLITATGQRVTLRCSPRSGDLSVYWYQQSLDQGLQFLIQYYNGEERAKGNILERFSAQQFPDLHSELNLSSLELGDSALYFCASSSRDGGGYGYTFGSGTRLTVV.

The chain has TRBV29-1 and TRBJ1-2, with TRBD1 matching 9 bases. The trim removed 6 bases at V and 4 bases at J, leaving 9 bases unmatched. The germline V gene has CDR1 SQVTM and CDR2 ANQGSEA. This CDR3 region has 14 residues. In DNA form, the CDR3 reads TGCAGCGTAGCTACAGGGGGCGATTTCTATGGCTACACCTTC. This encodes CSVATGGDFYGYTF.

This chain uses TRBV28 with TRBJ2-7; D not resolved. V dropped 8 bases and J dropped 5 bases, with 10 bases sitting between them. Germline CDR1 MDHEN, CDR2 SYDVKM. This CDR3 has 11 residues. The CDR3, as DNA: TGTGCCAGCCAGACTCCCCACGAGCAGTACTTC. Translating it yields CASQTPHEQYF. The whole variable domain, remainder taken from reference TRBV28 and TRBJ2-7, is DVKVTQSSRYLVKRTGEKVFLECVQDMDHENMFWYRQDPGLGLRLIYFSYDVKMKEKGDIPEGYSVSREKKERFSLILESASTNQTSMYLCASQTPHEQYFGPGTRLTVT.

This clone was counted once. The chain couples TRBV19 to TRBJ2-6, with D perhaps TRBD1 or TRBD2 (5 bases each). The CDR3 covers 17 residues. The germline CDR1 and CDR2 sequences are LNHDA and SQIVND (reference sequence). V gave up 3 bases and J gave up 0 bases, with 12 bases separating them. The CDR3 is CASSMQVGDSGANVLTF. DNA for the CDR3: TGTGCCAGTAGTATGCAAGTGGGGGACTCTGGGGCCAACGTCCTGACTTTC.

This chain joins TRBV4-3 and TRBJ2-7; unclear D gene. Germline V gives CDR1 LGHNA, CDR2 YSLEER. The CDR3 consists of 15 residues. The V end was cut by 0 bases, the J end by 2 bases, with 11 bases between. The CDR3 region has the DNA TGCGCCAGCAGCCAAGAGTACACCTCTACCTACGAGCAGTACTTC. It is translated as CASSQEYTSTYEQYF.

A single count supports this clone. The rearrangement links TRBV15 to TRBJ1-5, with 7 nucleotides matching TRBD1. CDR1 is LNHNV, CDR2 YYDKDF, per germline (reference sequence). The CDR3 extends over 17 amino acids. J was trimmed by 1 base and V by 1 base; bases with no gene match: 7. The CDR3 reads CATSRGRTGRSNQPQHF. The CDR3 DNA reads TGTGCCACCAGCAGAGGGCGGACAGGTAGAAGCAATCAGCCCCAGCATTTT.

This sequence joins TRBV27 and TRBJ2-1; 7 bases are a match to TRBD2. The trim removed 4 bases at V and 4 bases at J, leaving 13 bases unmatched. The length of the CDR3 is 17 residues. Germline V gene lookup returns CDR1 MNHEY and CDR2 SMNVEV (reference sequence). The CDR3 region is CASSSPRGTGGYNEQFF. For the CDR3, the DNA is TGTGCCAGCAGTTCCCCCCGCGGTACCGGGGGGTACAATGAGCAGTTCTTC.

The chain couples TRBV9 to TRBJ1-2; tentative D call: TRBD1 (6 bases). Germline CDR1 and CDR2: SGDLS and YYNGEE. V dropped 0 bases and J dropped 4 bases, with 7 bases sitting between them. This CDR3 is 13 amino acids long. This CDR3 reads CASSVETGYGYTF. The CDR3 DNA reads TGTGCCAGCAGCGTAGAGACAGGCTATGGCTACACCTTC.

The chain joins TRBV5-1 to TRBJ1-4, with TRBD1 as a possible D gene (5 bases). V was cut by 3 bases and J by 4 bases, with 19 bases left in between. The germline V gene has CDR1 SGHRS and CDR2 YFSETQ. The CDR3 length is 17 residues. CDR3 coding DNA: TGCGCCAGCAGCTCTCCCCTGGGCAGGGACGGTAATGAAAAACTGTTTTTT. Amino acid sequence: CASSSPLGRDGNEKLFF.

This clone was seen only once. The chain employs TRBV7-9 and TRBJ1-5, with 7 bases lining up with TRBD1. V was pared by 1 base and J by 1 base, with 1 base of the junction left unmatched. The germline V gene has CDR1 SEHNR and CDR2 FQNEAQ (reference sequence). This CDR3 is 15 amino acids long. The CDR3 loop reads CASSLEGASNQPQHF. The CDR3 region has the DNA TGTGCCAGCAGCTTAGAGGGGGCGAGCAATCAGCCCCAGCATTTT. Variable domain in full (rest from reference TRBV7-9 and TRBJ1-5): DTGVSQNPRHKITKRGQNVTFRCDPISEHNRLYWYRQTLGQGPEFLTYFQNEAQLEKSRLLSDRFSAERPKGSFSTLEIQRTEQGDSAMYLCASSLEGASNQPQHFGDGTRLSIL.

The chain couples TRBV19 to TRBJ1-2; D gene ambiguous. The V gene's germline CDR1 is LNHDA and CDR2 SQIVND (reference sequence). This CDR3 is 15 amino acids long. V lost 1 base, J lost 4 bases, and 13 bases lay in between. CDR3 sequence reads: CASSIAPGFGYGYTF. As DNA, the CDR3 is TGTGCCAGTAGTATAGCCCCGGGCTTTGGCTATGGCTACACCTTC.

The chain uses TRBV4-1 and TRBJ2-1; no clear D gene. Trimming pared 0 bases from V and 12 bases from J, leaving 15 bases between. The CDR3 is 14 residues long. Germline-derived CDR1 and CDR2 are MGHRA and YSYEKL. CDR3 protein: CASSQDTRGVGQFF. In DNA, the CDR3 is TGCGCCAGCAGCCAAGATACCCGTGGGGTTGGGCAGTTCTTC.

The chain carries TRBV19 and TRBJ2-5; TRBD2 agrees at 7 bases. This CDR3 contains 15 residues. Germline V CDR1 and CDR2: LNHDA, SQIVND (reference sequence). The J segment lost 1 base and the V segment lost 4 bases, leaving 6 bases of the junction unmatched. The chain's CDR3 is CASSKHGTIQETQYF. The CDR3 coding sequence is TGTGCCAGTAGTAAACATGGGACTATCCAAGAGACCCAGTACTTC.